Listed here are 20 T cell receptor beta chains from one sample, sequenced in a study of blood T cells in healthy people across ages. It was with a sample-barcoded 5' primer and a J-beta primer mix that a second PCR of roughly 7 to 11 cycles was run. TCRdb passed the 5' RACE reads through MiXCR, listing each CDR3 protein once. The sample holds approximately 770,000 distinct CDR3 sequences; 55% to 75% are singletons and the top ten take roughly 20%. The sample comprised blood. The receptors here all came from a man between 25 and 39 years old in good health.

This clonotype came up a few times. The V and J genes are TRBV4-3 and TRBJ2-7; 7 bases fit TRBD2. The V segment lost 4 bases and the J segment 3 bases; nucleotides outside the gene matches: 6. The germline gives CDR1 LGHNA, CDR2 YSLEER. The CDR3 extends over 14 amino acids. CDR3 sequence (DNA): TGCGCCAGCAGCCCCTCCCGGGGGGACTACGAGCAGTACTTC. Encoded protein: CASSPSRGDYEQYF.

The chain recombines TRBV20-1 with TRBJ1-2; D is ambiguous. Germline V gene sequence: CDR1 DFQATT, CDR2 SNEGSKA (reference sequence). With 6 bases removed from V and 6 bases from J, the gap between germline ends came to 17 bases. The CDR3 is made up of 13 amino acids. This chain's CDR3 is CSAPRTAPDGYTF. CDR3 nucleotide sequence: TGCAGTGCCCCTAGGACCGCGCCCGATGGCTACACCTTC.

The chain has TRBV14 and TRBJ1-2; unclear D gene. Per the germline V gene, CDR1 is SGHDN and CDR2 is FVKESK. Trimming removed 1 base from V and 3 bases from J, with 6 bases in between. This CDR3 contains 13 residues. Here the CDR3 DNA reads TGTGCCAGCAGCCAAGTCACCGACTATGGCTACACCTTC. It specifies CASSQVTDYGYTF.

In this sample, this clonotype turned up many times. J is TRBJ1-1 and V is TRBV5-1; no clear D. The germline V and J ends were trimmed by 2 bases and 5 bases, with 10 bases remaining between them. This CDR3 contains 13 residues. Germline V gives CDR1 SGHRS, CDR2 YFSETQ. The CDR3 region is CASSFDGRTEAFF. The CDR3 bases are TGCGCCAGCAGCTTTGATGGCCGAACTGAAGCTTTCTTT.

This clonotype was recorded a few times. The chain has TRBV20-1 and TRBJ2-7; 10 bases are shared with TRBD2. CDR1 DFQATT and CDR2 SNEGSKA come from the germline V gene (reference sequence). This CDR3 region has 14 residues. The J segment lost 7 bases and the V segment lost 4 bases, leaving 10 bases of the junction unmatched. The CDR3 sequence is CSATPASGSGEQYF. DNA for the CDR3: TGCAGTGCTACCCCGGCTAGCGGGAGTGGAGAGCAGTACTTC.

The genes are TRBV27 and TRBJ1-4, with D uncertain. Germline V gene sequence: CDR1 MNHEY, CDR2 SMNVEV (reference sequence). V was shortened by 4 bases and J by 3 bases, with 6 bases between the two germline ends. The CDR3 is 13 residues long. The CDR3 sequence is CASSYRSNEKLFF. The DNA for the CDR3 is TGTGCCAGCAGTTATCGGTCTAATGAAAAACTGTTTTTT.

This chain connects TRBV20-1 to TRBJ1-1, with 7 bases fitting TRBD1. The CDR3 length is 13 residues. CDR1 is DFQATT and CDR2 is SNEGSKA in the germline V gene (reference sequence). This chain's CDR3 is CRGITGDDTEAFF. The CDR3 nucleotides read TGCAGGGGGATCACAGGGGATGACACTGAAGCTTTCTTT.

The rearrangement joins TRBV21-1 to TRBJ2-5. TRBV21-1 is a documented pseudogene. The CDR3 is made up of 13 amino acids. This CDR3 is CASTISKQETQYF. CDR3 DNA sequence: TGTGCCAGCACCATATCGAAGCAAGAGACCCAGTACTTC.

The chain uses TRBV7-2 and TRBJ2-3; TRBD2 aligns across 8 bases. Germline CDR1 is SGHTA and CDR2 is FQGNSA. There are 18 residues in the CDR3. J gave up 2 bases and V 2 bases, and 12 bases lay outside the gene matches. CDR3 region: CASSLYMAGGGITDTQYF. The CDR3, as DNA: TGTGCCAGCAGCTTATATATGGCGGGAGGAGGAATCACAGATACGCAGTATTTT.

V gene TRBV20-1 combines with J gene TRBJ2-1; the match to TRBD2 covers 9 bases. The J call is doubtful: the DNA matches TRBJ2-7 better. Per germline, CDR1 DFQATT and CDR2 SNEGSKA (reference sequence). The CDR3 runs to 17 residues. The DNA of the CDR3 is TGCAGTGCACCCACTATCTTACTAGCGGGCTCCTACAATGAGCAGTACTTC. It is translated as CSAPTILLAGSYNEQYF.

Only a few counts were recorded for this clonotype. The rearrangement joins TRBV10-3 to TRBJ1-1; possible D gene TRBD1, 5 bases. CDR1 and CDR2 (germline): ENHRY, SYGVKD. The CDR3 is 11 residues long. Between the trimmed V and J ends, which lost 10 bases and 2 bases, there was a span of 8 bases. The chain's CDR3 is CATRGNTEAFF. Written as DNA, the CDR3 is TGTGCCACACGGGGCAACACTGAAGCTTTCTTT.

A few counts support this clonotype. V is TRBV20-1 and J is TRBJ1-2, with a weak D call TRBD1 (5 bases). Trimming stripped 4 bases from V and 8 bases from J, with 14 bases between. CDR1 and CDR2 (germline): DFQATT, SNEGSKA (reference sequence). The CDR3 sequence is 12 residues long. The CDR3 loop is CSATGQERGYTF. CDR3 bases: TGCAGTGCTACCGGACAAGAAAGAGGCTACACCTTC.

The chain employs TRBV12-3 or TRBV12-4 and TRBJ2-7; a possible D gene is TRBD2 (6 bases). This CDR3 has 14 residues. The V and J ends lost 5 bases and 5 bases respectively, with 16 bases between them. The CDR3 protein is CASSASGVYDEQYF. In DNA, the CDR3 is TGTGCCAGCAGTGCTTCGGGGGTTTATGACGAGCAGTACTTC.

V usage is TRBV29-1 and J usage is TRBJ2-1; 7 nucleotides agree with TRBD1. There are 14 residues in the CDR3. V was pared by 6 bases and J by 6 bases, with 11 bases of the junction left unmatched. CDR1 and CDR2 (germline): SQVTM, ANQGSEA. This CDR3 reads CSVPRTGEGNEQFF. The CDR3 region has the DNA TGCAGCGTGCCGCGGACAGGAGAAGGCAATGAGCAGTTCTTC.

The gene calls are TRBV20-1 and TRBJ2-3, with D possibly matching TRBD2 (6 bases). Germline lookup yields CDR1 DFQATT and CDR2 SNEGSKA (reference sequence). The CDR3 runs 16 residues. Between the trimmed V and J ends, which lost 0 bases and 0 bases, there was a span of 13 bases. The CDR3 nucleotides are TGCAGTGCTAGAGAGGCGGGAAGGGAAAGCACAGATACGCAGTATTTT. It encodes CSAREAGRESTDTQYF.

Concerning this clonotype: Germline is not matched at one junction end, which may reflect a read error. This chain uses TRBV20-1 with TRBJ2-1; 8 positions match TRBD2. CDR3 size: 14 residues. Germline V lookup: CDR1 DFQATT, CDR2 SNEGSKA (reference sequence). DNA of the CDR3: TGCAGTGCTAAGTCGACTAGCGACTACAACGAGCAGTTCTTC. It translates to CSAKSTSDYNEQFF.

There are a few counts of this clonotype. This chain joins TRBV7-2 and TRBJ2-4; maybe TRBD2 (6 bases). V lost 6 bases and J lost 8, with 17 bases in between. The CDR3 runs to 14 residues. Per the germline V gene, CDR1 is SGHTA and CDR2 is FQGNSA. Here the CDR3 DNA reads TGTGCCAGCAGTCCCGGTGGCGGGGCTGACATTCAGTACTTC. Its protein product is CASSPGGGADIQYF.

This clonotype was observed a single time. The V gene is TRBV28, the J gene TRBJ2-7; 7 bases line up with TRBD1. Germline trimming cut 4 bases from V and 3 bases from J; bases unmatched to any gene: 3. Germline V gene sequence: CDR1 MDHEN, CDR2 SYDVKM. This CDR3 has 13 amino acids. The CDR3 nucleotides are TGTGCCAGCAGTTGGGACAGTGACTACGAGCAGTACTTC. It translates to CASSWDSDYEQYF.

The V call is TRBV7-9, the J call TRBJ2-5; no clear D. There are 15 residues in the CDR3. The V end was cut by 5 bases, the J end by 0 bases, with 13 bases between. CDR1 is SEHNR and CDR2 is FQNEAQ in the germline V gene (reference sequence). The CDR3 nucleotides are TGTGCCAGCAGCCGAATCCTGTCAGACCAAGAGACCCAGTACTTC. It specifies CASSRILSDQETQYF.

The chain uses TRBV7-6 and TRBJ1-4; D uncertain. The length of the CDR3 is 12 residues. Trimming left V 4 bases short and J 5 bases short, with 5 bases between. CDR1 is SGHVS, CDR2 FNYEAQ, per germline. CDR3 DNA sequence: TGTGCCAGCAGCTCGATCAATGAAAAACTGTTTTTT. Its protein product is CASSSINEKLFF.